The 17 T cell receptor beta chains below were found in one sample sequenced in a study of CD8+ T cells in alopecia areata. cDNA serving as the sequencing template came from extracted, reverse transcribed RNA. Generated by immunoSEQ multiplex PCR, the TCRdb table keeps only in-frame clones and is missing some. Altogether 110,000 to 150,000 clones are present, around 60% being singletons, with the ten largest covering under 6.5%. The source material was CD4+ T cells sorted from blood, sampled at week 0. The receptor source for this set is a human donor with alopecia areata.

The chain combines TRBV5-1 with TRBJ2-7; TRBD1 matches at 10 bases. CDR1 and CDR2 from the germline V gene are SGHRS and YFSETQ. The CDR3 consists of 14 residues. The V segment lost 3 bases and the J segment 5 bases; nucleotides outside the gene matches: 5. The CDR3 here is CASSSGQGRHEQYF. CDR3 coding DNA: TGCGCCAGCAGCTCGGGACAGGGGAGACACGAGCAGTACTTC.

This clone was seen a handful of times. The rearrangement joins TRBV6-6 to TRBJ1-2, with D unclear. The CDR3 is made up of 13 amino acids. Germline CDR1 and CDR2: MNHNY and SVGAGI (reference sequence). V was pared by 6 bases and J by 0 bases, with 8 bases between. For the CDR3, the DNA is TGTGCCAGCAGGCCAGACTCTAACTATGGCTACACCTTC. Its protein product is CASRPDSNYGYTF.

V gene TRBV5-8 combines with J gene TRBJ1-5; the D gene is possibly TRBD1 (6 bases). V was trimmed by 4 bases and J by 4 bases, leaving 12 bases between them. The CDR3 is 14 amino acids. Germline loops: CDR1 SGHTS, CDR2 YDEGEE. The CDR3 DNA follows: TGTGCCAGCAGCCTCGGGACACAGAATCAGCCCCAGCATTTT. Residues: CASSLGTQNQPQHF.

This clone was seen a handful of times. The V gene is TRBV29-1, the J gene TRBJ2-7; D perhaps matches TRBD2 (7 bases). The CDR3 consists of 13 residues. CDR1 is SQVTM and CDR2 is ANQGSEA in the germline V gene. The V gene lost 7 bases and the J gene lost 5 bases, with 18 bases spanning the gap. The CDR3 nucleotides read TGCAGCGCAATCAATCGGGGGGCCGACGAGCAGTACTTC. Amino acids: CSAINRGADEQYF.

The rearrangement joins TRBV7-8 to TRBJ1-1; no definite D call. V lost 5 bases to trimming and J lost 2 bases, with 12 bases between them. Germline CDR1 and CDR2: SGHVS and FQNEAQ. The CDR3 contains 14 residues. Here the CDR3 reads CASSAFERNTEAFF. For the CDR3, the DNA is TGTGCCAGCAGCGCCTTCGAACGTAACACTGAAGCTTTCTTT.

In the case of this clone: An end of the junction does not agree with germline; a read error may underlie this. The chain is built from TRBV4-2 and TRBJ1-2; D gene unclear. This CDR3 is built from 13 residues. Looked up from germline, CDR1 is LGHNA and CDR2 is YNFKEQ. The CDR3 DNA follows: TGTGCCAGCAGCCAAGTGACGATGGGTGACTACGCCTTC. It codes for CASSQVTMGDYAF.

The CDR3 bases are TGTGCCAGCAGCTTAGACTGGGGCCTTGGGGCCAACGTCCTGACTTTC. It specifies CASSLDWGLGANVLTF. The rearrangement uses TRBV7-2 and TRBJ2-6, with D maybe TRBD1 (5 bases). This CDR3 comprises 16 residues. With 1 base removed from V and 3 bases from J, the gap between germline ends came to 10 bases. Looked up from germline, CDR1 is SGHTA and CDR2 is FQGNSA. The full variable domain, its missing parts supplied by reference TRBV7-2 and TRBJ2-6, is GAGVSQSPSNKVTEKGKDVELRCDPISGHTALYWYRQSLGQGLEFLIYFQGNSAPDKSGLPSDRFSAERTGGSVSTLTIQRTQQEDSAVYLCASSLDWGLGANVLTFGAGSRLTVL.

This chain connects TRBV4-2 to TRBJ2-7; D possibly corresponds to TRBD2 (6 bases). In germline, CDR1 is LGHNA, CDR2 YNFKEQ. The length of the CDR3 is 17 residues. The V end lost 1 base, the J end lost 0 bases, and 16 bases lay between the germline ends. CDR3 protein: CASSQGPDRGISYEQYF. The CDR3 nucleotides are TGTGCCAGCAGCCAAGGCCCTGACCGGGGGATCTCCTACGAGCAGTACTTC.

The chain couples TRBV30 to TRBJ2-7, with 7 nucleotides matching TRBD1. Germline assignment: CDR1 GTSNPN and CDR2 SVGIG (reference sequence). The CDR3 is 13 amino acids. The junction had 4 bases not matched to a gene; V was cut back by 3 bases and J by 2 bases. CDR3 region: CAWSRGNPYEQYF. The DNA of the CDR3 is TGTGCCTGGAGCAGGGGGAACCCCTACGAGCAGTACTTC.

The V and J genes are TRBV25-1 and TRBJ1-2; tentatively, D is TRBD1 (6 bases). The CDR3 loop spans 16 amino acids. CDR1 and CDR2 (germline): MGHDK, SYGVNS. Trimming took 6 bases from V and 0 from J, leaving 17 bases between them. Here the CDR3 DNA reads TGTGCCAGCAGGGGGGCAACCCCTGGGACTAACTATGGCTACACCTTC. Protein: CASRGATPGTNYGYTF.

This sequence joins TRBV2 and TRBJ2-5; D perhaps matches TRBD2 (6 bases). CDR1 is SNHLY, CDR2 FYNNEI, per germline. The V end was cut by 3 bases, the J end by 5 bases, with 10 bases between. The CDR3 loop spans 13 amino acids. CDR3 loop: CASSEGRRETQYF. In nucleotides, the CDR3 is TGTGCCAGCAGTGAGGGGAGGCGGGAGACCCAGTACTTC.

The J gene is TRBJ1-6, the V gene TRBV28; D not certain. The CDR3 loop spans 12 amino acids. The V gene lost 2 bases and the J gene lost 8 bases, with 4 bases spanning the gap. CDR1 is MDHEN and CDR2 is SYDVKM in the germline V gene. CDR3 loop: CASSLGYSPLHF. The CDR3 DNA follows: TGTGCCAGCAGTTTAGGCTATTCACCCCTCCACTTT.

This clone showed up just a few times. The V gene is TRBV5-1, the J gene TRBJ2-5; D is possibly TRBD1 (6 bases). V dropped 4 bases and J dropped 5 bases, with 18 bases sitting between them. Looked up from germline, CDR1 is SGHRS and CDR2 is YFSETQ. The CDR3 length is 15 residues. CDR3 sequence: CASSAQGQLAETQYF. In nucleotides, the CDR3 is TGCGCCAGCAGCGCCCAAGGACAGCTGGCGGAGACCCAGTACTTC.

This rearrangement joins TRBV29-1 to TRBJ1-1; the D is unclear. The germline V gene encodes CDR1 SQVTM and CDR2 ANQGSEA. Trimming removed 3 bases at V and 2 bases at J, with 13 bases between. The CDR3 length is 14 residues. CDR3 sequence: CSVEAASSNTEAFF. The CDR3 bases are TGCAGCGTTGAGGCAGCCTCTTCCAACACTGAAGCTTTCTTT. Looking up the rest from reference TRBV29-1 and TRBJ1-1 gives the full variable domain: SAVISQKPSRDICQRGTSLTIQCQVDSQVTMMFWYRQQPGQSLTLIATANQGSEATYESGFVIDKFPISRPNLTFSTLTVSNMSPEDSSIYLCSVEAASSNTEAFFGQGTRLTVV.

V gene TRBV6-5 combines with J gene TRBJ2-3, with no clear D. The CDR3 is made up of 11 amino acids. V was clipped by 5 bases and J by 6 bases, with 6 bases between them. In germline, CDR1 is MNHEY, CDR2 SVGAGI. In DNA, the CDR3 is TGTGCCAGCAGTACGGGTGATACGCAGTATTTT. Protein product: CASSTGDTQYF.

The sample holds many counts of this clone. This chain connects TRBV19 to TRBJ2-3, with a tentative D call TRBD1 (6 bases). The CDR3 is 14 amino acids. Trimming removed 6 bases from V and 9 bases from J, with 19 bases in between. Looked up from germline, CDR1 is LNHDA and CDR2 is SQIVND (reference sequence). The CDR3 DNA is TGTGCCAGTAGCCCGACAGGTACTACGGGCACGCAGTATTTT. This gives the protein CASSPTGTTGTQYF.

This clone was observed a single time. This CDR3 reads CASSSKMGRGYTF. For the CDR3, the DNA is TGTGCCAGCAGCTCAAAAATGGGGCGTGGCTACACCTTC. J is TRBJ1-2 and V is TRBV27; maybe TRBD1 (5 bases). Germline V CDR1 and CDR2: MNHEY, SMNVEV (reference sequence). The CDR3 is made up of 13 amino acids. V was clipped by 6 bases and J by 7 bases, with 15 bases between them.